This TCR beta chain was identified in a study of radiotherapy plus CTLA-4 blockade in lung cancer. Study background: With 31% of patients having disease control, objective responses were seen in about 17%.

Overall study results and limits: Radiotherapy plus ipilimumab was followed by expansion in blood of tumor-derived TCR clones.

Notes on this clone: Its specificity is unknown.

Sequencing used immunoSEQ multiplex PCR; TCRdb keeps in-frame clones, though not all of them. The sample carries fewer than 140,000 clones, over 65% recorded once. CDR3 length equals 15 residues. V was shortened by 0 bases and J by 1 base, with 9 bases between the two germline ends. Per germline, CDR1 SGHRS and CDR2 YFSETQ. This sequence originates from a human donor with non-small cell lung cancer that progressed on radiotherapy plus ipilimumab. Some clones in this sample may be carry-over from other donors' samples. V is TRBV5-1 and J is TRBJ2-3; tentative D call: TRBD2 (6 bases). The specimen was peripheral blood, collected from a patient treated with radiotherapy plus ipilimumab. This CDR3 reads CASSLGRGGTDTQYF. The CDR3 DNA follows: TGCGCCAGCAGCTTGGGGCGGGGAGGCACAGATACGCAGTATTTT. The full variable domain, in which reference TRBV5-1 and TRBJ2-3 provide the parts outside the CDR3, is KAGVTQTPRYLIKTRGQQVTLSCSPISGHRSVSWYQQTPGQGLQFLFEYFSETQRNKGNFPGRFSGRQFSNSRSEMNVSTLELGDSALYLCASSLGRGGTDTQYFGPGTRLTVL.